This T cell receptor beta chain stems from a study of T cells in women clearing cervical HPV infection. About the research overall: Only a few women had HLA typing results available. The study's findings and limits: Each sample's T-cell count was unknown, possibly confounding richness. Repertoire richness, not evenness, was significantly elevated in CIN3+ cases versus controls.

The V segment lost 5 bases and the J segment 6 bases; nucleotides outside the gene matches: 6. The CDR3 has 13 residues. CDR1 and CDR2 from the germline V gene are LNHDA and SQIVND (reference sequence). TCR beta CDR3 amplified by multiplex PCR from about 1200 ng genomic DNA. TCRdb keeps only in-frame clones here, not all; method: immunoSEQ multiplex PCR. The table lists over 15,000 clones. As concerns this clone: Antigen: not known. The missing CDR3 end, 3 residues past where the read stops, is filled in from the germline J gene.

V and J are TRBV19 and TRBJ2-7, with 8 bases aligning to TRBD1. The TCR originated in a woman aged 18 to 69 with a cervical HPV16 infection that either progressed to CIN3+ or cleared (not recorded which). The sequenced sample consisted of blood buffy coat. The CDR3 DNA, read in part, is TGTGCCAGTAGTGACAGGGGAATTGGCGAG. It codes for CASSDRGIGE. The whole CDR3 region reads CASSDRGIGEQYF.